The 18 T cell receptor beta chains below all came from one sample that was sequenced in a study of shared clonotypes between healthy human individuals. Profiled with immunoSEQ multiplex PCR; TCRdb holds only in-frame clones, not every one. In the table there are approximately 2,000,000 clones, about 93% of which are singletons. The naive CD8 fraction comprised CD45RO-negative cells positively selected for CCR7 and excluded terminally differentiated effector memory CD45RA+ cells. The sequenced sample was naive CD8+ T cells from PBMCs. These receptor sequences come from a man between 18 and 29 years old in good health. Some clones in this sample may be carry-over from other donors' samples.

V usage is TRBV19 and J usage is TRBJ2-7, with D perhaps matching TRBD1 (6 bases). CDR1 LNHDA and CDR2 SQIVND come from the germline V gene (reference sequence). The CDR3 extends over 15 amino acids. The V and J ends lost 5 bases and 6 bases respectively, with 20 bases between them. DNA of the CDR3: TGTGCCAGTAGTCCCCGGGCCTCAGGGGACCCCGAGCAGTACTTC. Translating gives CASSPRASGDPEQYF.

The V call is TRBV7-3, the J call TRBJ2-1; a weak D match, TRBD1 (6 bases). V was cut by 1 base and J by 9 bases, with 7 bases left in between. Germline assignment: CDR1 SGHTA and CDR2 FQGTGA. This CDR3 has 12 amino acids. For the CDR3, the DNA is TGTGCCAGCAGCTTAATAGGGGGTGAGCAGTTCTTC. It is translated as CASSLIGGEQFF.

The CDR3 region is CASSMVATNEKLFF. The DNA of the CDR3 is TGCGCCAGCAGTATGGTTGCAACTAATGAAAAACTGTTTTTT. The chain uses TRBV4-1 and TRBJ1-4; D remains ambiguous. Trimming left V 6 bases short and J 0 bases short, with 8 bases between. Germline CDR1 and CDR2: MGHRA and YSYEKL. The CDR3 is 14 amino acids.

This chain links TRBV7-9 with TRBJ2-1, with TRBD1 matching 10 bases. The germline V gene encodes CDR1 SEHNR and CDR2 FQNEAQ (reference sequence). This CDR3 is 17 amino acids long. Trimming took 2 bases from V and 4 from J; bases not matched to a gene: 8. The CDR3 spells CASSLWMGQGNYNEQFF. The CDR3 coding sequence is TGTGCCAGCAGCTTATGGATGGGACAGGGGAATTACAATGAGCAGTTCTTC.

Remarks on this clone: Distinct nucleotide sequences in the sample also encode this CDR3. This chain links TRBV5-6 with TRBJ1-1; unclear D gene. V lost 2 bases, J lost 8 bases, and 7 bases lay in between. Germline CDR1 is SGHDT and CDR2 is YYEEEE. This CDR3 has 11 residues. This CDR3 reads CASSLTGEAFF. The CDR3 DNA is TGTGCCAGCAGCTTAACGGGGGAAGCTTTCTTT.

V is TRBV28 and J is TRBJ1-1; no firm D call. Germline values: CDR1 MDHEN, CDR2 SYDVKM. V was shortened by 5 bases and J by 4 bases, with 11 bases between the two germline ends. This CDR3 spans 13 amino acids. The DNA for the CDR3 is TGTGCCAGCAGTCCATTAAGAGGCACTGAAGCTTTCTTT. Its translation is CASSPLRGTEAFF.

This chain uses TRBV2 with TRBJ1-5, with 7 bases lining up with TRBD1. J lost 2 bases, V lost 6 bases, and 4 bases had no gene match. Germline V lookup: CDR1 SNHLY, CDR2 FYNNEI. The CDR3 has 14 amino acids. The CDR3 DNA reads TGTGCCAGCAGGACAGGGTTGGGCAATCAGCCCCAGCATTTT. This translates into CASRTGLGNQPQHF.

The chain combines TRBV20-1 with TRBJ2-5; D is ambiguous. Germline CDR1 is DFQATT and CDR2 is SNEGSKA (reference sequence). The CDR3 length is 11 residues. V was trimmed by 3 bases and J by 5 bases, leaving 7 bases between them. The CDR3 loop is CSARLSETQYF. CDR3 nucleotides: TGCAGTGCTAGGCTGTCGGAGACCCAGTACTTC.

This chain uses TRBV4-1 with TRBJ2-3; a weak D match, TRBD2 (6 bases). CDR1 and CDR2 (germline): MGHRA, YSYEKL. This CDR3 spans 15 amino acids. V was cut by 0 bases and J by 2 bases, with 9 bases left in between. Here the CDR3 reads CASSQDSGFTDTQYF. DNA of the CDR3: TGCGCCAGCAGCCAAGATAGCGGCTTCACAGATACGCAGTATTTT.

This chain uses TRBV4-1 with TRBJ1-5, with a tentative D call TRBD1 (5 bases). The CDR3 has 15 amino acids. Germline CDR1 reads MGHRA; CDR2 reads YSYEKL. Trimming removed 0 bases at V and 4 bases at J, with 10 bases between. The CDR3, as DNA: TGCGCCAGCAGCCAAGATTGGGGGAGAAATCAGCCCCAGCATTTT. Encoded protein: CASSQDWGRNQPQHF.

The V gene is TRBV28, the J gene TRBJ2-3; D is undetermined. The CDR3 is 14 amino acids. Germline CDR1 is MDHEN and CDR2 is SYDVKM. V was shortened by 3 bases and J by 6 bases, with 13 bases between the two germline ends. DNA for the CDR3: TGTGCCAGCAGTTTGGGGTTTATTAGGGATACGCAGTATTTT. Translated: CASSLGFIRDTQYF.

The genes are TRBV4-1 and TRBJ2-5, with D tentatively TRBD1 (5 bases). The germline V and J ends were trimmed by 8 bases and 0 bases, with 10 bases remaining between them. The CDR3 runs to 13 residues. Germline loops: CDR1 MGHRA, CDR2 YSYEKL. CDR3 protein: CASGARYQETQYF. CDR3 in DNA: TGCGCCAGCGGGGCGAGGTACCAAGAGACCCAGTACTTC.

This clone came up once. The chain joins TRBV2 to TRBJ2-2; D is possibly TRBD2 (5 bases). The CDR3 sequence is 15 residues long. The V and J ends lost 3 bases and 0 bases respectively, with 8 bases between them. Germline CDR1 is SNHLY and CDR2 is FYNNEI. The CDR3 DNA reads as TGTGCCAGCAGTGACGGGGTTTCGAACACCGGGGAGCTGTTTTTT. Residues: CASSDGVSNTGELFF.

Regarding this clone: Other DNA sequences in the sample encode the same CDR3. V is TRBV9 and J is TRBJ1-1; D is uncertain. V gave up 4 bases and J gave up 0 bases, with 13 bases separating them. The CDR3 covers 15 residues. Germline assignment: CDR1 SGDLS and CDR2 YYNGEE. Written as DNA, the CDR3 is TGTGCCAGCAGCCCTGGACTGGGAGTGAACACTGAAGCTTTCTTT. As protein: CASSPGLGVNTEAFF.

This chain joins TRBV19 and TRBJ2-1; a possible D gene is TRBD2 (6 bases). Germline CDR1 is LNHDA and CDR2 is SQIVND (reference sequence). The CDR3 sequence is 14 residues long. Between the trimmed V and J ends, which lost 2 bases and 6 bases, there was a span of 11 bases. The CDR3 region has the DNA TGTGCCAGTAGTATATTGGAGGGCAGCAATGAGCAGTTCTTC. As protein: CASSILEGSNEQFF.

The table lists this clone with a few counts. Other DNA sequences in the sample encode the same CDR3. The rearrangement links TRBV9 to TRBJ2-7, with TRBD2 as a possible D gene (6 bases). CDR1 is SGDLS, CDR2 YYNGEE, per germline. The CDR3 extends over 15 amino acids. Between the trimmed V and J ends, which lost 0 bases and 0 bases, there was a span of 10 bases. As DNA, the CDR3 is TGTGCCAGCAGCGTAGGGGCGGGGAGCTCCTACGAGCAGTACTTC. Protein: CASSVGAGSSYEQYF.

The V call is TRBV6-5, the J call TRBJ1-1; 9 bases match TRBD1. Germline CDR1 MNHEY, CDR2 SVGAGI. The V segment lost 4 bases and the J segment 4 bases; nucleotides outside the gene matches: 4. This CDR3 region has 14 residues. The CDR3 DNA is TGTGCCAGCAGTTCCGGACAGGGGAGCACTGAAGCTTTCTTT. This sequence encodes CASSSGQGSTEAFF.

This rearrangement joins TRBV2 to TRBJ1-2, with TRBD1 as a possible D gene (5 bases). The CDR3 is 12 amino acids. Germline V gene lookup returns CDR1 SNHLY and CDR2 FYNNEI. Trimming took 6 bases from V and 5 from J, leaving 10 bases between them. The CDR3: CASRAGTYGYTF. CDR3 nucleotide sequence: TGTGCCAGCAGGGCAGGGACGTATGGCTACACCTTC.